These 29 T cell receptor beta chains were all obtained from the same sample, sequenced in a study of vaccination effects on CD4 cells after COVID-19. These receptors' antigens are unknown. Sequencing was performed with immunoSEQ multiplex PCR; in TCRdb, only in-frame clones are kept and a portion is missing. The data hold about 22,000 clones, with about three quarters observed a single time. Before any sequencing was done, the ViraFEST assay used viral peptide pools to expand antigen-specific CD4+ T cells. At the end of over 8 days of culture, CD4+ T cells were isolated. Specimen: CD4+ T cells from PBMCs cultured with HCoV-229E spike peptides, collected before COVID-19 vaccination. The receptors come from a human donor who received a COVID-19 vaccine.

V gene TRBV14 combines with J gene TRBJ2-7; D may correspond to TRBD1 or TRBD2 (5 bases each). This CDR3 has 14 residues. Germline V CDR1 and CDR2: SGHDN, FVKESK. V was shortened by 0 bases and J by 6 bases, with 12 bases between the two germline ends. The CDR3 DNA reads TGTGCCAGCAGCCAAGAAGGAAGGGGACGCGAGCAGTACTTC. This gives the protein CASSQEGRGREQYF.

V usage is TRBV6-5 and J usage is TRBJ1-3, with a weak D call TRBD1 (6 bases). The CDR3 is 15 residues long. V shed 5 bases and J shed 3 bases, with 14 bases lying between them. The germline V gene has CDR1 MNHEY and CDR2 SVGAGI. This CDR3 reads CASSPPDSLGNTIYF. CDR3 DNA: TGTGCCAGCAGTCCCCCGGACAGTCTTGGAAACACCATATATTTT.

This chain uses TRBV7-9 with TRBJ2-7, with no clear D. Germline CDR1 reads SEHNR; CDR2 reads FQNEAQ (reference sequence). CDR3 length: 12 amino acids. V was clipped by 1 base and J by 9 bases, with 10 bases between them. The DNA for the CDR3 is TGTGCCAGCAGCTTAGGCCCAGGACGGCAGTACTTC. It is translated as CASSLGPGRQYF.

The V and J genes are TRBV7-9 and TRBJ1-1; TRBD1 might be the D (6 bases). The germline CDR1 and CDR2 sequences are SEHNR and FQNEAQ (reference sequence). CDR3 length: 15 residues. Trimming cost V 5 bases and J 4 bases, with 17 bases left between them. The CDR3 reads CASSLQTGRSTEAFF. The CDR3 nucleotides are TGTGCCAGCAGCCTCCAGACAGGTCGAAGCACTGAAGCTTTCTTT. The whole variable domain, remainder taken from reference TRBV7-9 and TRBJ1-1, is DTGVSQNPRHKITKRGQNVTFRCDPISEHNRLYWYRQTLGQGPEFLTYFQNEAQLEKSRLLSDRFSAERPKGSFSTLEIQRTEQGDSAMYLCASSLQTGRSTEAFFGQGTRLTVV.

The chain uses TRBV20-1 and TRBJ1-2, with D unclear. CDR3 size: 11 residues. V lost 3 bases to trimming and J lost 7 bases, with 9 bases between them. Germline CDR1 reads DFQATT; CDR2 reads SNEGSKA (reference sequence). CDR3 DNA sequence: TGCAGTGCTAGTGGTGGACTTGGCTACACCTTC. It codes for CSASGGLGYTF.

The chain carries TRBV5-1 and TRBJ2-1; the match to TRBD1 covers 9 bases. From germline, CDR1 is SGHRS and CDR2 YFSETQ. CDR3 length: 14 amino acids. J lost 6 bases, V lost 3 bases, and 4 bases had no gene match. CDR3 sequence reads: CASSWGGQGNEQFF. CDR3 coding DNA: TGCGCCAGCAGCTGGGGGGGACAGGGCAATGAGCAGTTCTTC.

The rearrangement uses TRBV5-1 and TRBJ1-3, with D perhaps TRBD1 (5 bases). The germline CDR1 and CDR2 sequences are SGHRS and YFSETQ. V was clipped by 0 bases and J by 11 bases, with 15 bases between them. This CDR3 spans 14 amino acids. CDR3 nucleotide sequence: TGCGCCAGCAGCTTGGTGGGGGATAATAAAGCCATATATTTT. This codes for CASSLVGDNKAIYF.

V and J are TRBV6-5 and TRBJ2-2; no clear D gene. The V end lost 2 bases, the J end lost 4 bases, and 5 bases lay between the germline ends. Germline assignment: CDR1 MNHEY and CDR2 SVGAGI. This CDR3 is built from 13 residues. CDR3 region: CASSYMGTGELFF. As DNA, the CDR3 is TGTGCCAGCAGTTACATGGGCACCGGGGAGCTGTTTTTT.

The chain couples TRBV18 to TRBJ2-1; D could derive from TRBD1 or TRBD2 (5 bases each). The CDR3 has 14 residues. Germline loops: CDR1 KGHSH, CDR2 LQKENI. V was clipped by 0 bases and J by 7 bases, with 10 bases between them. CDR3 region: CASSPPGTGNEQFF. For the CDR3, the DNA is TGTGCCAGCTCACCACCGGGGACGGGAAATGAGCAGTTCTTC.

This clone was seen a few times. The V and J genes are TRBV10-1 and TRBJ2-7, with TRBD2 identical over 7 bases. The CDR3 runs 15 residues. Germline CDR1 WNHNN, CDR2 SYGVQD (reference sequence). After removal of 5 bases from V and 3 bases from J, the junction contained 10 bases not matched to a gene. CDR3 sequence (DNA): TGCGCCAGCAGTAACGCGCGGGAGAGGGACTACGAGCAGTACTTC. It codes for CASSNARERDYEQYF.

CDR3 amino acids: CASSFPSGTENTEAFF. The DNA for the CDR3 is TGTGCCAGCAGTTTTCCGTCCGGGACAGAGAACACTGAAGCTTTCTTT. V is TRBV7-9 and J is TRBJ1-1; TRBD1 matches at 7 bases. After removal of 6 bases from V and 1 base from J, the junction contained 11 bases not matched to a gene. The CDR3 is 16 amino acids. From germline, CDR1 is SEHNR and CDR2 FQNEAQ (reference sequence).

The chain has TRBV11-2 and TRBJ2-1; 8 nucleotides match TRBD1. Germline V gives CDR1 SGHAT, CDR2 FQNNGV. The CDR3 extends over 17 amino acids. V shed 0 bases and J 3 bases; nucleotides not matched to a gene: 7. In DNA form, the CDR3 reads TGTGCCAGCAGCTTAGATTACGGACAGGGCATCTACAATGAGCAGTTCTTC. This encodes CASSLDYGQGIYNEQFF.

This chain connects TRBV19 to TRBJ2-1; 13 nucleotides line up with TRBD2. The length of the CDR3 is 17 residues. Germline assignment: CDR1 LNHDA and CDR2 SQIVND (reference sequence). The V and J ends lost 4 bases and 0 bases, in that order; junction bases with no gene match: 3. In DNA form, the CDR3 reads TGTGCCAGTAGTAGGACTAGCGGGGGAGGCTCCTACAATGAGCAGTTCTTC. Its protein product is CASSRTSGGGSYNEQFF.

This chain links TRBV9 with TRBJ2-1; 8 nucleotides agree with TRBD2. V lost 3 bases to trimming and J lost 4 bases; unmatched junction nucleotides: 9. This CDR3 contains 16 residues. CDR1 and CDR2 from the germline V gene are SGDLS and YYNGEE. CDR3 nucleotides: TGTGCCAGCAGCGGAACTAGCGGAGTCGATTACAATGAGCAGTTCTTC. Protein product: CASSGTSGVDYNEQFF.

The rearrangement joins TRBV6-6 to TRBJ1-3, with 9 bases fitting TRBD1. Germline V gene data show CDR1 as MNHNY and CDR2 as SVGAGI (reference sequence). There are 16 residues in the CDR3. V was clipped by 5 bases and J by 3 bases; unmatched bases: 8. CDR3 sequence reads: CASSRLGQGSGNTIYF. The CDR3, as DNA: TGTGCCAGCAGTCGTCTGGGACAGGGCAGTGGAAACACCATATATTTT.

The V call is TRBV5-1, the J call TRBJ1-5; 7 nucleotides match TRBD1. The CDR3 runs 15 residues. V gave up 2 bases and J gave up 1 base; unmatched junction bases: 3. Per the germline V gene, CDR1 is SGHRS and CDR2 is YFSETQ. The CDR3 region has the DNA TGCGCCAGCAGCTTAACAGGGGAGAGCAATCAGCCCCAGCATTTT. Encoded protein: CASSLTGESNQPQHF.

This sequence joins TRBV3-1 (or the pseudogene TRBV3-2) and TRBJ2-1; D unresolved. Trimming stripped 2 bases from V and 7 bases from J, with 9 bases between. Per the germline V gene, CDR1 is LGHDT and CDR2 is YNNKEL (reference sequence). This CDR3 contains 13 residues. In DNA form, the CDR3 reads TGTGCCAGCAGCCAATCCCCGCTGAATGAGCAGTTCTTC. This sequence encodes CASSQSPLNEQFF.

This clone was picked up one time. This chain connects TRBV2 to TRBJ2-5; no clear D. Trimming shortened V by 6 bases and J by 7 bases, and 12 bases separated the two germline ends. The germline V gene encodes CDR1 SNHLY and CDR2 FYNNEI. The CDR3 spans 12 residues. The CDR3 loop reads CASRLPRATQYF. The DNA for the CDR3 is TGTGCCAGCAGGCTACCAAGAGCGACCCAGTACTTC.

The V call is TRBV5-4, the J call TRBJ2-1; 10 bases fit TRBD2. The CDR3 has 15 residues. CDR1 SGHNT and CDR2 YYREEE come from the germline V gene (reference sequence). Trimming removed 3 bases from V and 7 bases from J; junction bases left unmatched: 7. The CDR3 coding sequence is TGTGCCAGCAGCTCAGCGGGGGGGCTTTTGAATGAGCAGTTCTTC. This gives the protein CASSSAGGLLNEQFF.

The chain recombines TRBV3-1 (or the pseudogene TRBV3-2) with TRBJ2-5, with 9 bases that match TRBD2. This CDR3 contains 15 residues. V dropped 1 base and J dropped 1; count of bases not matched to a gene: 1. The V gene's germline CDR1 is LGHDT and CDR2 YNNKEL (reference sequence). The CDR3 loop reads CASSQAGLAQETQYF. DNA of the CDR3: TGTGCCAGCAGCCAAGCGGGACTAGCCCAAGAGACCCAGTACTTC.

This chain joins TRBV9 and TRBJ2-5; D is unresolved. V gave up 3 bases and J gave up 1 base, with 4 bases separating them. This CDR3 is 12 amino acids long. The germline CDR1 and CDR2 sequences are SGDLS and YYNGEE. CDR3 residues: CASSASQETQYF. In DNA form, the CDR3 reads TGTGCCAGCAGCGCCTCCCAAGAGACCCAGTACTTC.

The genes are TRBV4-2 and TRBJ2-7; tentative D call: TRBD2 (5 bases). Trimming stripped 2 bases from V and 1 base from J, with 18 bases between. The germline V gene encodes CDR1 LGHNA and CDR2 YNFKEQ. This CDR3 has 17 amino acids. CDR3 in amino acids: CASSQNLVSGSSYEQYF. Written as DNA, the CDR3 is TGTGCCAGCAGCCAAAACCTAGTCAGCGGAAGTTCCTACGAGCAGTACTTC.

V and J are TRBV7-2 and TRBJ2-7; 8 bases are shared with TRBD2. The J segment lost 7 bases and the V segment lost 1 base, leaving 9 bases of the junction unmatched. There are 15 residues in the CDR3. Germline lookup yields CDR1 SGHTA and CDR2 FQGNSA. The CDR3 DNA is TGTGCCAGCAGCTTAGATGCGGGGGGCCTTTATGAGCAGTACTTC. This sequence encodes CASSLDAGGLYEQYF.

The chain links TRBV3-1 (or the pseudogene TRBV3-2) to TRBJ2-7; 11 bases are a match to TRBD2. The CDR3 contains 14 residues. Germline values: CDR1 LGHDT, CDR2 YNNKEL (reference sequence). V shed 4 bases and J 5 bases; nucleotides not matched to a gene: 4. Written as DNA, the CDR3 is TGTGCCAGCAGCCGTAGCGGGAGGGCTAACGAGCAGTACTTC. Its protein is CASSRSGRANEQYF.

The rearrangement uses TRBV5-1 and TRBJ2-7; tentative D call: TRBD1 (6 bases). V lost 1 base, J lost 4 bases, and 12 bases lay in between. Germline lookup yields CDR1 SGHRS and CDR2 YFSETQ. The CDR3 covers 14 residues. The CDR3 nucleotides are TGCGCCAGCAGCTTGACGGCAGGGGAGTACGAGCAGTACTTC. Translating it yields CASSLTAGEYEQYF.

This clone was seen a handful of times. The chain's CDR3 is CASSSQGRVNEKLFF. CDR3 in DNA: TGTGCCAGCAGTTCACAGGGTAGGGTCAATGAAAAACTGTTTTTT. The rearrangement uses TRBV27 and TRBJ1-4; TRBD1 might be the D (6 bases). CDR3 length equals 15 residues. With 4 bases removed from V and 5 bases from J, the gap between germline ends came to 14 bases. Germline V gene data show CDR1 as MNHEY and CDR2 as SMNVEV (reference sequence).

The chain joins TRBV5-1 to TRBJ1-2; unclear D gene. V was clipped by 7 bases and J by 8 bases, with 15 bases between them. Germline assignment: CDR1 SGHRS and CDR2 YFSETQ. This CDR3 is built from 12 residues. The CDR3 DNA sequence: TGCGCCAGCGGGGTGTCGGGTAGCGGCTACACCTTC. It codes for CASGVSGSGYTF.

The V gene is TRBV5-1, the J gene TRBJ1-2, with TRBD1 identical over 11 bases. Trimming cost V 4 bases and J 4 bases; bases outside gene matches: 9. The CDR3 has 16 residues. Per germline, CDR1 SGHRS and CDR2 YFSETQ. For the CDR3, the DNA is TGCGCCAGCAGCGAACCGGGACAGGGGGTCGGCTATGGCTACACCTTC. Translation: CASSEPGQGVGYGYTF.

The table lists this clone with a few counts. The CDR3 reads CASTWGDPANSPLHF. The CDR3, as DNA: TGTGCCAGCACCTGGGGGGACCCCGCCAATTCACCCCTCCACTTT. The chain links TRBV2 to TRBJ1-6; D might be TRBD1 (5 bases). Germline V gives CDR1 SNHLY, CDR2 FYNNEI. Between the trimmed V and J ends, which lost 7 bases and 7 bases, there was a span of 17 bases. This CDR3 comprises 15 residues. Full variable domain (rest looked up from reference TRBV2 and TRBJ1-6): EPEVTQTPSHQVTQMGQEVILRCVPISNHLYFYWYRQILGQKVEFLVSFYNNEISEKSEIFDDQFSVERPDGSNFTLKIRSTKLEDSAMYFCASTWGDPANSPLHFGNGTRLTVT.